This is a list of T cell receptor beta chains from one sample in a study of lymphopenia after photon versus proton radiotherapy. TCRdb's table, derived via immunoSEQ multiplex PCR, lists solely in-frame clones and lacks some. The sample contains roughly 150,000 clones, 88% of which appear only once. The material sequenced was peripheral blood, taken from a patient treated with photon-based radiotherapy. The receptors originated from a man aged 50 to 59 with gastric cancer. Both conserved end residues are part of each CDR3. Fields, in order: V gene, CDR3 length, J gene, CDR3 protein.

TRBV5-1	14	TRBJ2-7	CASSLPSGTYEQYF
TRBV9	18	TRBJ2-3	CASSVDGTSGSYTDTQYF
TRBV12-5	16	TRBJ2-3	CASGLRREGRADTQYF
TRBV5-1	16	TRBJ2-5	CASSLGTRESEETQYF
TRBV18	16	TRBJ1-5	CASSPDRAQGNQPQHF
TRBV9	17	TRBJ2-1	CARSGLAGGSSYNEQFF
TRBV19	17	TRBJ2-1	CASSMLSGSGLYNEQFF
TRBV18	16	TRBJ1-4	CASSPQGAGTNEKLFF
TRBV5-1	14	TRBJ2-7	CASSPGQNLYEQYF
TRBV29-1	12	TRBJ1-2	CSVEERNYGYTF
TRBV28	15	TRBJ2-7	CASSSEGLAGDEQYF
TRBV11-2	15	TRBJ2-1	CASSLTSGGYNEQFF
TRBV5-6	16	TRBJ1-1	CASSLVGQGAFTEAFF
TRBV6-5	13	TRBJ1-2	CASRPGSPYGYTF
TRBV18	13	TRBJ1-1	CASSPGLETEAFF
TRBV6-5	13	TRBJ2-7	CASSLRRDYEQYF
TRBV11-2	14	TRBJ2-6	CASSQGSEANVLTF
TRBV7-9	15	TRBJ2-2	CACRTFQGRTGELFF
TRBV27	14	TRBJ1-2	CASSLRGGNYGYTF
TRBV4-1	14	TRBJ2-1	CASSAPGTGNEQFF
TRBV5-5	12	TRBJ1-2	CASSGRSYGYTF
TRBV5-1	15	TRBJ2-1	CASSLDSGSHNEQFF
TRBV13	13	TRBJ2-3	CASSLGSTDTQYF
TRBV10-2	14	TRBJ2-7	CASRETSFGLEQYF
TRBV29-1	11	TRBJ1-2	CSVGASYGYTF
TRBV30	13	TRBJ1-3	CAWGYDGGNTIYF
TRBV19	15	TRBJ2-7	CASSIVVAGDYEQYF
TRBV7-2	13	TRBJ2-7	CASSTRRDNEQYF
TRBV5-8	16	TRBJ2-3	CASSHVWGQGTDTQYF
TRBV6-5	15	TRBJ1-2	CASSSTTGSNYGYTF
TRBV28	15	TRBJ2-2	CASSSGGNLGGELFF
TRBV14	16	TRBJ2-1	CASSQYTGTKYNEQFF